The next 5 T cell receptor beta chains were all read from a single sample in a study of T cell responses to AZD1222 COVID-19 vaccine. Here immunoSEQ multiplex PCR was the method, and the copy in TCRdb shows in-frame clones only, minus some. Of fewer than 200,000 clones listed, roughly 92% are singletons. This material consisted of peripheral blood, taken 28 days after the second AZD1222 dose. These receptors all stem from an adult who received the AZD1222 COVID-19 vaccine.

The V and J genes are TRBV14 and TRBJ2-3, with 9 bases lining up with TRBD2. This CDR3 spans 16 amino acids. V was pared by 4 bases and J by 2 bases, with 7 bases of the junction left unmatched. Germline V gene sequence: CDR1 SGHDN, CDR2 FVKESK. The CDR3 here is CASSPSSGGITDTQYF. The DNA of the CDR3 is TGTGCCAGCAGCCCGAGTAGCGGGGGAATCACAGATACGCAGTATTTT.

The V and J genes are TRBV19 and TRBJ2-5; D ambiguous. The ends were cut back, 0 bases at V and 5 bases at J, with 13 bases in the middle. The CDR3 is 15 amino acids. CDR1 is LNHDA, CDR2 SQIVND, per germline (reference sequence). In nucleotides, the CDR3 is TGTGCCAGTAGTATAGATCGAGACCCCGGGGAGACCCAGTACTTC. Translated: CASSIDRDPGETQYF.

The chain employs TRBV28 and TRBJ1-3, with 7 bases fitting TRBD1. This CDR3 has 16 residues. Germline V gene lookup returns CDR1 MDHEN and CDR2 SYDVKM. Trimming took 4 bases from V and 0 from J; bases not matched to a gene: 6. CDR3 nucleotides: TGTGCCAGCAGTTCGGCAGGGGGGTACTCTGGAAACACCATATATTTT. Translation gives CASSSAGGYSGNTIYF. Supplemented by reference TRBV28 and TRBJ1-3, the full variable domain reads DVKVTQSSRYLVKRTGEKVFLECVQDMDHENMFWYRQDPGLGLRLIYFSYDVKMKEKGDIPEGYSVSREKKERFSLILESASTNQTSMYLCASSSAGGYSGNTIYFGEGSWLTVV.

This sequence joins TRBV10-3 and TRBJ1-6; weak D call: TRBD1 (6 bases). The CDR3 is 15 amino acids. Trimming removed 7 bases from V and 5 bases from J, with 15 bases in between. CDR1 and CDR2 from the germline V gene are ENHRY and SYGVKD. The CDR3 loop reads CAIKAGAMDNSPLHF. Written as DNA, the CDR3 is TGTGCCATCAAAGCGGGGGCTATGGATAATTCACCCCTCCACTTT.

The chain uses TRBV3-1 (or the pseudogene TRBV3-2) and TRBJ2-7, with 8 bases lining up with TRBD1. Germline V lookup: CDR1 LGHDT, CDR2 YNNKEL (reference sequence). V lost 5 bases and J lost 7; bases outside the gene matches: 7. This CDR3 contains 13 residues. CDR3 sequence reads: CASSFDRGREQYF. The DNA of the CDR3 is TGTGCCAGCAGCTTCGACAGGGGTAGGGAGCAGTACTTC.